This T cell receptor (beta chain) was captured in a study of T-cell reconstitution after alpha-beta-depleted transplantation in children. Trimming took off 5 bases at V and 3 bases at J, with 16 bases between the two ends. The germline CDR1 and CDR2 sequences are SGDLS and YYNGEE. The CDR3 spans 15 residues. In regard to this clonotype: What it binds is not known.

It was with unique molecular identifiers that the TCRbeta library was prepared. One entry per CDR3 protein results from TCRdb running MiXCR on the PCR reads. The sample records hundreds of thousands of distinct CDR3 sequences, roughly 15% being singletons. Study-wide findings and caveats: Some patients' high day-60 TCRbeta diversity was attributed to recipient cells surviving conditioning. Counts and diversity of T cells one year after transplant came mostly from newly produced T cells. About two months after transplant, alpha-beta T cells reportedly came from several hundred expanded graft clones.

The receptor was derived from a male patient younger than 18 who had a stem cell transplant for acute lymphoblastic leukemia, so the T cells may come from the graft donor. The sequencing used PBMCs, mostly from graft donor cells, collected 360 days after TCRalphabeta/CD19-depleted stem cell transplant. The chain combines TRBV9 with TRBJ2-3; the D gene is possibly TRBD2 (5 bases). DNA for the CDR3: TGTGCCAGCAGGAGTATTCGGGATGTAACAGATACGCAGTATTTT. Its translation: CASRSIRDVTDTQYF.